This record covers a single T cell receptor (beta chain). Its target is not known. This CDR3 spans 15 amino acids. CDR1 is LNHNV, CDR2 YYDKDF, per germline (reference sequence). Trimming at V came to 5 bases and at J to 4 bases, leaving 8 bases not matched to a gene. This sample is part of a study of T cells in tuberculosis. Study context: Sequenced TCRs come from CD1B-GMM tetramer-binding T cells. Study-wide results and caveats: GEM motif frequencies gave 55% to 75% accuracy; the GMM repertoire gave almost 90%. The TCR-beta difference was not significant; alpha differences partly reflected length. Active tuberculosis TCR-alpha repertoires lay closer to GMM-specific TCRs than IGRA-negative controls, suggesting clonal expansion.

Method: immunoSEQ multiplex PCR; TCRdb's copy keeps in-frame clones and lacks some. Of about 29,000 clones in the sample, 90% are singletons; the top ten hold about 6.5%. This receptor was obtained from a donor aged 5-35 years with latent tuberculosis or without tuberculosis infection. Material for sequencing was PBMCs. The rearrangement links TRBV15 to TRBJ1-1, with 9 bases lining up with TRBD1. DNA for the CDR3: TGTGCCACCAGCCCCGGGGACAGGGAGGCCACTGAAGCTTTCTTT. Translated: CATSPGDREATEAFF.